This T cell receptor beta chain is drawn from a study of T-cell reconstitution after alpha-beta-depleted transplantation in children. This clonotype showed up just a few times. Antigen: not known. A library of TCRbeta sequences, prepared with unique molecular identifiers, was generated. TCRdb itself ran the PCR reads through MiXCR, one entry per CDR3 protein. There are about a million distinct CDR3 sequences in the sample; around 30% occur only once, and more than 25% lies in the top ten. Findings and caveats of the study: Reported findings indicate that, about two months after transplant, alpha-beta T cells came from several hundred expanded clones, which were derived from non-depleted graft cells. A year post-transplant, T-cell counts and diversity derived mostly from newly produced T cells. Surviving recipient cells, namely T cells and thymic progenitors, were the source of high day-60 TCRbeta diversity in some patients.

Germline assignment: CDR1 MNHEY and CDR2 SMNVEV (reference sequence). The CDR3 sequence is 13 residues long. Trimming took off 6 bases at V and 6 bases at J, with 12 bases between the two ends. The chain couples TRBV27 to TRBJ2-1; D is perhaps TRBD2 (6 bases). The receptor was isolated from a boy under three years old who had a stem cell transplant for SCID, so the T cells may come from the graft donor. The starting material was PBMCs, mostly from graft donor cells, obtained 360 days after TCRalphabeta/CD19-depleted stem cell transplant. The CDR3, as DNA: TGTGCCAGCAGCCGGGACTTTCTCAATGAGCAGTTCTTC. Translated: CASSRDFLNEQFF.